Listed below are T cell receptor beta chains from one sample, sequenced in a study of T cell responses to AZD1222 COVID-19 vaccine. The table came from immunoSEQ multiplex PCR; TCRdb's copy has only in-frame clones and leaves some out. The top ten clones hold less than 20% of a sample with about 75,000 clones, around nine tenths of them seen once. Source: peripheral blood, taken 28 days after the second AZD1222 dose. Every receptor here comes from an adult who received the AZD1222 COVID-19 vaccine. Both conserved end residues are part of each CDR3. The D gene is left open where the match is weak. Not all rows give a size; the values are once, few, many and, for expanded clones, a class.

V gene: TRBV13; J gene: TRBJ1-1; clone size: -; D gene: -; CDR3 DNA: TGTGCCAGCAGCTTAGGCCGGGGAGGGAACACTGAAGCTTTCTTT; CDR3 protein: CASSLGRGGNTEAFF
V gene: TRBV7-9; J gene: TRBJ1-4; clone size: -; D gene: -; CDR3 DNA: TGTGCCAGCAGCTTAGTCAGGGATGGGGAAAAACTGTTTTTT; CDR3 protein: CASSLVRDGEKLFF
V gene: TRBV27; J gene: TRBJ1-1; clone size: -; D gene: TRBD1; CDR3 DNA: TGTGCCAGCAGTTTAGGGACAGGGGGCTTGTTGACTGAAGCTTTCTTT; CDR3 protein: CASSLGTGGLLTEAFF
V gene: TRBV19; J gene: TRBJ2-7; clone size: -; D gene: TRBD1; CDR3 DNA: TGTGCCAGTAGTGCCGGGACAGGGTTCTCCTACGAGCAGTACTTC; CDR3 protein: CASSAGTGFSYEQYF
V gene: TRBV6-5; J gene: TRBJ1-5; clone size: -; D gene: -; CDR3 DNA: TGTGCCAGCAGGATTGGCAATCAGCCCCAGCATTTT; CDR3 protein: CASRIGNQPQHF
V gene: TRBV3-1/TRBV3-2; J gene: TRBJ2-7; clone size: -; D gene: -; CDR3 DNA: TGTGCCAGCAGCCCTGCAGGGATGGACGAGCAGTACTTC; CDR3 protein: CASSPAGMDEQYF
V gene: TRBV7-2; J gene: TRBJ1-2; clone size: -; D gene: -; CDR3 DNA: TGTGCCAGCAGCTTAGAAACCCCTGGCTACACCTTC; CDR3 protein: CASSLETPGYTF
V gene: TRBV6-6; J gene: TRBJ2-3; clone size: -; D gene: -; CDR3 DNA: TGTGCCAGCAGTTACGGCAGCCTAGGCCCAGATACGCAGTATTTT; CDR3 protein: CASSYGSLGPDTQYF
V gene: TRBV6-5; J gene: TRBJ1-5; clone size: -; D gene: TRBD1; CDR3 DNA: TGTGCCAGCCGGGACAGGGCCCCCAATCAGCCCCAGCATTTT; CDR3 protein: CASRDRAPNQPQHF
V gene: TRBV10-3; J gene: TRBJ1-2; clone size: few; D gene: -; CDR3 DNA: TGTGCCATCAGTGAGTCGGGAGGGTATGGCTACACCTTC; CDR3 protein: CAISESGGYGYTF
V gene: TRBV6-5; J gene: TRBJ1-5; clone size: -; D gene: -; CDR3 DNA: TGTGCCAGCACCGGGGGCCGGGATCAGCCCCAGCATTTT; CDR3 protein: CASTGGRDQPQHF
V gene: TRBV28; J gene: TRBJ1-2; clone size: once; D gene: -; CDR3 DNA: TGTGCCAGCACCACCACTCCAGGGTATAATGGCTACACCTTC; CDR3 protein: CASTTTPGYNGYTF
V gene: TRBV25-1; J gene: TRBJ2-2; clone size: -; D gene: TRBD1; CDR3 DNA: TGTGCCAGCTCAATCCCGGGACAGCGCACCGGGGAGCTGTTTTTT; CDR3 protein: CASSIPGQRTGELFF
V gene: TRBV12-3/TRBV12-4; J gene: TRBJ2-3; clone size: -; D gene: -; CDR3 DNA: TGTGCCAGCAGTACAGGTTCAGATACGCAGTATTTT; CDR3 protein: CASSTGSDTQYF
V gene: TRBV2; J gene: TRBJ1-3; clone size: -; D gene: TRBD1; CDR3 DNA: TGTGCCAGCAGTGAAGTAGGAGACAGGGGTCACACCATATATTTT; CDR3 protein: CASSEVGDRGHTIYF
V gene: TRBV4-1; J gene: TRBJ1-1; clone size: -; D gene: -; CDR3 DNA: TGCGCCAGCAGCCAAGATTGGGGGTACATGAGAAGAGCTTTCTTT; CDR3 protein: CASSQDWGYMRRAFF
V gene: TRBV9; J gene: TRBJ1-6; clone size: -; D gene: -; CDR3 DNA: TGTGCCAGCAGCCCCTGGGGATATTCACCCCTCCACTTT; CDR3 protein: CASSPWGYSPLHF
V gene: TRBV2; J gene: TRBJ2-7; clone size: few; D gene: TRBD1; CDR3 DNA: TGTGCCAGCAGTGGACGGACAGGGTGGGATAGTGTGCAGTACTTC; CDR3 protein: CASSGRTGWDSVQYF
V gene: TRBV6-5; J gene: TRBJ2-7; clone size: -; D gene: TRBD2; CDR3 DNA: TGTGCCAGCAGTTCTCATAGCGGGGGAAAACGCTACGAGCAGTACTTC; CDR3 protein: CASSSHSGGKRYEQYF
V gene: TRBV11-3; J gene: TRBJ2-1; clone size: -; D gene: TRBD1; CDR3 DNA: TGTGCCAGCAGCTCTTATTACCGGGACAGCTACAATGAGCAGTTCTTC; CDR3 protein: CASSSYYRDSYNEQFF
V gene: TRBV9; J gene: TRBJ2-3; clone size: -; D gene: -; CDR3 DNA: TGTGCCAGCAGCGTGTCGACTAGTCGCACAGATACGCAGTATTTT; CDR3 protein: CASSVSTSRTDTQYF
V gene: TRBV15; J gene: TRBJ2-1; clone size: -; D gene: TRBD1; CDR3 DNA: TGTGCCACCAGCCTTTCGGGACAGGCGTACAATGAGCAGTTCTTC; CDR3 protein: CATSLSGQAYNEQFF
V gene: TRBV7-9; J gene: TRBJ2-2; clone size: once; D gene: -; CDR3 DNA: TGTGCCAGCAGTATCTTCCTCGATTACACCGGGGAGCTGTTTTTT; CDR3 protein: CASSIFLDYTGELFF
V gene: TRBV7-2; J gene: TRBJ2-7; clone size: once; D gene: TRBD1; CDR3 DNA: TGTGCCAGCAGTAAAACCGACAGGGGGCGGGATTCCTACGAGCAGTACTTC; CDR3 protein: CASSKTDRGRDSYEQYF
V gene: TRBV5-4; J gene: TRBJ1-1; clone size: -; D gene: TRBD1; CDR3 DNA: TGTGCCAGCAGCTTGCGGCGACAGGGCGGTGTCGCTGAAGCTTTCTTT; CDR3 protein: CASSLRRQGGVAEAFF
V gene: TRBV7-2; J gene: TRBJ1-2; clone size: -; D gene: TRBD1; CDR3 DNA: TGTGCCAGCAGCTTCAGACAGGGGAATGGCTACACCTTC; CDR3 protein: CASSFRQGNGYTF
V gene: TRBV7-2; J gene: TRBJ2-5; clone size: -; D gene: -; CDR3 DNA: TGTGCCAGCAGCTTAGCAGGGACTCTCTCGGGAGAGACCCAGTACTTC; CDR3 protein: CASSLAGTLSGETQYF
V gene: TRBV4-3; J gene: TRBJ2-7; clone size: few; D gene: -; CDR3 DNA: TGCGCCAGCAGCCCGACCGCGGGCTACGAGCAGTACTTC; CDR3 protein: CASSPTAGYEQYF
V gene: TRBV19; J gene: TRBJ1-5; clone size: -; D gene: -; CDR3 DNA: TGTGCCAGTAGTAGTTACAGTTATAGCAATCAGCCCCAGCATTTT; CDR3 protein: CASSSYSYSNQPQHF
V gene: TRBV2; J gene: TRBJ1-5; clone size: -; D gene: TRBD1; CDR3 DNA: TGTGCCAGCAAACAGGGGGCTTTTATAGGCAATCAGCCCCAGCATTTT; CDR3 protein: CASKQGAFIGNQPQHF
V gene: TRBV12-3/TRBV12-4; J gene: TRBJ1-1; clone size: -; D gene: -; CDR3 DNA: TGTGCCAGCAGTTTAGGGAACACTGAAGCTTTCTTT; CDR3 protein: CASSLGNTEAFF
V gene: TRBV7-2; J gene: TRBJ1-2; clone size: -; D gene: TRBD1; CDR3 DNA: TGTGCCAGCAGCAAAGGGACAGGGGTAGGGGTGTATGGCTACACCTTC; CDR3 protein: CASSKGTGVGVYGYTF
V gene: TRBV9; J gene: TRBJ1-3; clone size: -; D gene: -; CDR3 DNA: TGTGCCAGCAGCGGAAAGCCCTGGGAGGGAAAGTCTGGAAACACCATATATTTT; CDR3 protein: CASSGKPWEGKSGNTIYF
V gene: TRBV5-5; J gene: TRBJ2-7; clone size: once; D gene: TRBD1; CDR3 DNA: TGTGCCAGCAGCTTGGGGGGGACAGGGATTTTCTACGAGCAGTACTTC; CDR3 protein: CASSLGGTGIFYEQYF
V gene: TRBV3-1/TRBV3-2; J gene: TRBJ1-4; clone size: once; D gene: -; CDR3 DNA: TGTGCCAGCAGCCAAAGGTCTAGTGAAAAACTGTTTTTT; CDR3 protein: CASSQRSSEKLFF